This T cell receptor (beta chain) came from a study of cytomegalovirus exposure and HLA in healthy donors (dated by TCRdb to the late 2010s). In terms of the full investigation: In an earlier analysis of 587 of the donors, 250 to 350 Gb of sequence data and 90 million to 120 million unique TCR beta sequences from about 179 million T cells were reported. Roughly 300 gigabases of sequencing data and approximately 80 million unique TCR sequences were included in an early release covering over 600 HLA-typed donors. Of the roughly 420 genotyped donors, more than 75% were placed in the genetic ancestry cluster associated with self-reported Caucasian donors. The study aimed to test whether signatures of past pathogen exposure could be identified by cataloging public T cell receptors. The study profiled the T cell repertoires of hundreds of subjects by immunosequencing and related them to cytomegalovirus serostatus. In addition to the first cohort of 500 to 850 subjects, a separate validation cohort of 120 different subjects was used. To predict cytomegalovirus infection status, the study combined high-throughput TCR immunosequencing, statistical association of individual TCRs with disease status, and machine learning. To study patterns of TCR occurrence, a later analysis re-analyzed previously published TCR beta repertoires from around 670 donors and added high-resolution HLA genotyping. Rather than drawing on any new phenotypic data, the later analysis identified candidate immune exposures from TCR beta sequences and the way those sequences occurred across donors. An earlier analysis of 587 of the donors used high-throughput TCR beta sequencing to judge whether each TCR beta V gene segment behaved as functional or pseudogenic. Donor age, sex, ethnicity and CMV serostatus were compiled together with the repertoire data. A later genetic analysis took genome-wide SNP genotypes for 398 of the 666 donors and used that subset as a discovery cohort. Every discovery cohort repertoire had been produced on one sequencing platform. Both class I and class II loci were covered by HLA typing, at four-digit resolution. The number of typed donors differed by locus: about 629-640 for A, B, C, DRB1 and DQB1; approximately 540 for DQA1; some 590 for DPA1; and some 470 for DPB1. Roughly five DR-DQ haplotypes were treated as single units for association and clustering because of strong linkage in the cohort. On average, around 240,000 unique TCR beta nucleotide sequences were sequenced per donor among fewer than 500 genotyped donors of the cohort, with around 19% of those sequences being non-productive.

Study-wide findings and limitations: In a later analysis, some 17,000 TCR beta sequences were associated with specific HLA alleles at a false discovery rate of 0.05. The study gave a list of some 150 TCR beta chains associated with cytomegalovirus. Most TCR sequences were observed very rarely across donors, whereas some public TCRs were present in many individuals. The 87-base-pair reads could not distinguish some IMGT-functional V segments, including TRBV6-2 and TRBV6-3, so those segments were excluded. Broadly in line with IMGT annotations, most TCR beta V segments showed up in productive rearrangements about 87% or about 30% of the time in an earlier analysis of 450 to 600 of the donors. Several of the top co-occurrence clusters appeared to be linked to parvovirus B19, influenza, CMV and Epstein-Barr virus, according to a later analysis. A few of the identified cytomegalovirus-associated TCR beta chains were confirmed in vitro to be specific for cytomegalovirus antigens. Immune exposure information for the cohort was limited to CMV serostatus. Compared with the roughly 710-donor mean, donors in an Asian-associated ancestry cluster had fewer N-insertions in productive TCRs, according to a later genetic analysis. A cluster of highly shared sequence variants was judged likely to be a technical artifact of the sequencing pipeline. Linkage disequilibrium might explain the correlated functional status among segregating V segments, but an unknown experimental factor could not be excluded. Because counts were too low, seventeen rarely observed V segments, including chromosome 9 orphons, were excluded from the earlier analysis of fewer than 650 of the donors. In a later analysis, HLA-associated TCR beta chains were found to be more clonally expanded and to have lower generation probabilities than equally common non-associated chains. A further reported finding was that TCR beta sequences accurately predicted the HLA-A and HLA-B alleles for most subjects in the first cohort. In a later analysis, the rate of TCR association differed among HLA loci, with DRB1 alleles having the most associated TCRs and HLA-C alleles having the fewest. V-gene and J-gene trimming of TCR beta chains was associated with a missense DCLRE1C variant in a later genetic analysis, and the association was replicated in an independent cohort. Cytomegalovirus status was reported to be diagnosed by the classifier with high specificity and sensitivity in both the original and validation cohorts. In this cohort, only TCR beta chains were sequenced, and detectable features were limited by the absence of alpha or paired-chain data. Presence/absence analyses assumed roughly uniform sequencing depth across donors, an assumption that may not hold. In a later analysis, most CMV-associated TCR beta chains were found to appear HLA-restricted, with HLA associations seemingly driven largely by CMV exposure. The authors suggested that the approach could potentially be generalized to other disease states and immunological phenotypes. When HLA alleles, especially DR and DQ, strongly co-occurred, TCR associations were difficult to assign to individual alleles. Because HLA typing was unavailable for some donors at each locus, only the typed subset was used in association tests.

Receptor libraries were prepared by the immunoSEQ multiplex PCR assay. For the multiplex PCR, a mixture combining 60 forward primers for TCR Vbeta segments and 13 reverse primers for TCR Jbeta segments was used. Amplification of the CDR3 region of rearranged TCR beta genes was performed with a multiplex PCR assay on genomic DNA. On the Illumina HiSeq System, the amplified TCR beta libraries were sequenced as 87-base-pair reads. The authors' pipeline ran thus. Across the 500 to 850 repertoires, a later analysis counted 80 million or so unique TCR beta chains, 9 million to 14 million of which were shared by at least two donors. Raw reads were error-corrected and collapsed into unique sequences by a nearest-neighbor algorithm in which closely related sequences were merged to remove PCR and sequencing errors. CDR3 sequences were aligned to IMGT reference sequences to assign V, D and J gene segments. For a sequence to be retained, a match of at least six nucleotides was required to both a V gene segment and a J gene segment. A rearrangement was called productive if the CDR3 had no stop codons and remained in frame with V and J, and every other rearrangement was called non-productive. Following IMGT convention, CDR3 was defined as the stretch from the second conserved V-encoded cysteine up to the conserved J-encoded phenylalanine. In an earlier analysis of 500 to 650 of the donors, sequences lacking an unambiguous match to a single V gene segment were excluded. In an earlier analysis of about 590 of the donors, a V segment was called functional when productive rearrangements were above 56.7%, and segregating when the standard deviation between donors exceeded 5%. A statistical classification framework was developed to diagnose cytomegalovirus status using the catalog of TCR beta chain sequences. In a later analysis, TCR nucleotide sequences were compared against IMGT/GENE-DB human TR gene sequences so that V and J genes could be assigned. In a later analysis, CDR3 sequences and most-parsimonious VDJ recombination scenarios were assigned using the TCRdist pipeline. In a later analysis, each TCR beta chain was defined by its CDR3 amino acid sequence together with its V-gene family, and reads without a unique V-gene family were excluded. As a way to deal with suspected cross-contamination and a sequencing artifact, a later analysis dropped hundreds of nucleotide sequences that were highly shared and had low generation probability. In a later analysis, a clonal expansion index for each public chain was calculated from normalized within-repertoire ranks of inferred template counts. Generation probabilities in a later analysis came from a VDJ recombination model fitted to out-of-frame rearrangements, and those results were checked against IGoR. A later analysis scored TCR-TCR, TCR-HLA and TCR-CMV co-occurrence with hypergeometric tests, applying a repertoire-size bias correction to TCR pairs. To estimate false discovery rates, a later analysis permuted the HLA or CMV assignments 20 times. In a later analysis, co-occurring TCRs were grouped using DBSCAN, with TCRdist sequence similarity added in when clustering inside HLA-allele-positive subsets. For co-occurrence clustering, repertoires with fewer than 30,000 or more than 120,000 public chains were excluded, along with five or six repertoires with anomalous nucleotide sharing. Not all clones reach the TCRdb copy of this immuneACCESS table, which keeps in-frame sequences only. Checked studies attribute under half of the gap to unresolved V genes and leave the rest unexplained. V and J calls and clone size are copied from that table; D and trimming were computed from the DNA. For this sample there are around 99,000 clones; 76% appear just once. The ten largest clonotypes hold roughly 8.2% of the sample.

Taken from the germline V gene (reference sequence), the CDR1 and CDR2 loops are LNHNV and YYDKDF. The CDR3 goes from the cysteine to the phenylalanine over 15 residues. The retained sequence is limited to the CDR3, 45 bases, with the frame set at the first base. Clipping removes 8 bases from V and 5 bases from J, with 10 as the unmatched junction base count. On this clone: What antigen it recognizes has not been identified. Base qualities were left out, and no much larger clone turns up one base away.

The cohort consisted of 650 to 850 healthy bone marrow donors. All cohort members were sampled while nominally healthy, although unrecorded immune exposures were likely present. The donor was CMV seropositive and belonged to the group of 270 or so seropositive cohort members. A peripheral blood sample was provided by each donor, and peripheral blood mononuclear cells were used for TCR beta sequencing. The Qiagen DNeasy Blood Extraction Kit was used to extract genomic DNA from the blood cell samples. The V and J segments used are TRBV15 and TRBJ1-5; 9 junctional bases match TRBD1. The receptor was derived from a woman between 45 and 65 years old in good health and CMV-seropositive. Sequenced sample: PBMCs. The DNA sequence follows: TGTGCCACCGGTCTTACGGGGACAGGGTATCAGCCCCAGCATTTT. Translated, it gives CATGLTGTGYQPQHF.